The 21 T cell receptor beta chains in this list originate from one sample, sequenced in a study of control samples from healthy donors and cancer patients (dated by TCRdb to about 2020). Library creation used the immunoSEQ multiplex PCR assay. The table was pulled from immuneACCESS by TCRdb, which kept in-frame rearrangements only. Such tables lose some clones; where checked, under half of the loss comes from unresolved V genes, and the rest has no known cause. This sample has tens of thousands of clones in its table, and about 79% of those were observed once. The ten largest account for roughly 10% of the sample. Sequenced sample: PBMCs. Receptors originate from a man in his 60s with head and neck cancer.

This clone was picked up a small number of times. This chain connects TRBV7-9 to TRBJ1-2; possible D gene TRBD1, 6 bases. CDR3 length equals 14 residues. Looked up from germline, CDR1 is SEHNR and CDR2 is FQNEAQ (reference sequence). V was pared by 7 bases and J by 1 base, with 13 bases between. The CDR3 DNA reads as TGTGCCAGCACTCTGGGGGCGGGTAACTATGGCTACACCTTC. Its protein is CASTLGAGNYGYTF.

The genes are TRBV3-1 (or the pseudogene TRBV3-2) and TRBJ2-5, with D hard to call. This CDR3 is 13 amino acids long. Trimming removed 1 base from V and 5 bases from J, with 8 bases in between. CDR1 LGHDT and CDR2 YNNKEL come from the germline V gene (reference sequence). CDR3 amino acids: CASSQGQVETQYF. Here the CDR3 DNA reads TGTGCCAGCAGCCAAGGGCAGGTCGAGACCCAGTACTTC.

CDR3 bases: TGTGCCAGCAGCCAAGATCGAGCTCGGTCGAACACTGAAGCTTTCTTT. Protein sequence: CASSQDRARSNTEAFF. The rearrangement uses TRBV3-1 (or the pseudogene TRBV3-2) and TRBJ1-1; no firm D call. The CDR3 length is 16 residues. Per the germline V gene, CDR1 is LGHDT and CDR2 is YNNKEL (reference sequence). Trimming removed 0 bases from V and 1 base from J, with 12 bases in between.

The V and J genes are TRBV5-1 and TRBJ1-2, with TRBD1 identical over 7 bases. Losses at the gene ends were 4 bases for V and 6 bases for J; bases not matched to a gene: 9. CDR3 size: 14 residues. Germline loops: CDR1 SGHRS, CDR2 YFSETQ. In DNA form, the CDR3 reads TGCGCCAGCAGCCGCAGCACCGGGACAGATGGCTACACCTTC. Protein: CASSRSTGTDGYTF. The whole variable domain, filled in from reference TRBV5-1 and TRBJ1-2, reads KAGVTQTPRYLIKTRGQQVTLSCSPISGHRSVSWYQQTPGQGLQFLFEYFSETQRNKGNFPGRFSGRQFSNSRSEMNVSTLELGDSALYLCASSRSTGTDGYTFGSGTRLTVV.

There are a few counts of this clone. The chain employs TRBV20-1 and TRBJ2-4, with D perhaps given as TRBD1 or TRBD2 (5 bases each). Germline CDR1 and CDR2: DFQATT and SNEGSKA (reference sequence). The CDR3 length is 13 residues. V lost 3 bases and J lost 8, with 14 bases in between. DNA of the CDR3: TGCAGTGCTAGTAGCAGGGCCGGGGACATTCAGTACTTC. Protein: CSASSRAGDIQYF.

This clone came up once. The V call is TRBV7-9, the J call TRBJ2-1, with D possibly matching TRBD2 (7 bases). In germline, CDR1 is SEHNR, CDR2 FQNEAQ (reference sequence). Trimming left V 1 base short and J 10 bases short, with 29 bases between. The CDR3 is 19 amino acids. CDR3 nucleotide sequence: TGTGCCAGCAGCTTAGGTATGGTACCGGCGGGGGCCAGATCGAGAGAGCAGTTCTTC. Protein: CASSLGMVPAGARSREQFF.

V gene TRBV28 combines with J gene TRBJ2-4; a possible D gene is TRBD1 (5 bases). Germline V gene sequence: CDR1 MDHEN, CDR2 SYDVKM. The germline V and J ends were trimmed by 4 bases and 1 base, with 8 bases remaining between them. CDR3 length: 14 amino acids. CDR3 in amino acids: CASSWQGAKNIQYF. In nucleotides, the CDR3 is TGTGCCAGCAGTTGGCAGGGCGCCAAAAACATTCAGTACTTC.

A few counts support this clone. The J gene is TRBJ2-7, the V gene TRBV19; 7 bases match TRBD2. With 4 bases clipped from V and 3 bases from J, the junction kept 9 bases outside the gene matches. Per the germline V gene, CDR1 is LNHDA and CDR2 is SQIVND (reference sequence). This CDR3 has 15 residues. CDR3 bases: TGTGCCAGTAGTACGTTTTGGGAGGGCCGCTACGAGCAGTACTTC. It encodes CASSTFWEGRYEQYF.

V and J are TRBV1 and TRBJ2-1; the table's TRBD1 call for D was not verified on the DNA. TRBV1 is reported as a pseudogene. The CDR3 sequence is 20 residues long. CDR3 region: CTSSQDYGQGVLATYNEQFF. DNA of the CDR3: TGCACCAGCAGCCAAGATTACGGACAGGGGGTACTGGCCACCTACAATGAGCAGTTCTTC.

The rearrangement links TRBV7-9 to TRBJ2-7; the D is unclear. This CDR3 spans 14 amino acids. Per germline, CDR1 SEHNR and CDR2 FQNEAQ (reference sequence). Deletions cut 5 bases from V and 3 bases from J, with 14 bases between. CDR3 in amino acids: CASSPRLGNYEQYF. For the CDR3, the DNA is TGTGCCAGCAGCCCCCGGTTGGGTAACTACGAGCAGTACTTC.

This rearrangement joins TRBV10-3 to TRBJ2-2; D ambiguous. Trimming cost V 8 bases and J 3 bases, with 13 bases left between them. This CDR3 contains 14 residues. Germline lookup yields CDR1 ENHRY and CDR2 SYGVKD. CDR3 sequence (DNA): TGTGCCATCTCTCGATCCCAGGACACCGGGGAGCTGTTTTTT. Its translation: CAISRSQDTGELFF.

The chain employs TRBV27 and TRBJ2-1, with TRBD2 identical over 8 bases. CDR3 length: 17 residues. The germline gives CDR1 MNHEY, CDR2 SMNVEV (reference sequence). Trimming took 2 bases from V and 7 from J; bases not matched to a gene: 13. The CDR3 is CASSLKPRASGYNEQFF. The CDR3 DNA follows: TGTGCCAGCAGTTTAAAACCCAGGGCTAGCGGGTATAATGAGCAGTTCTTC.

This clone was seen a single time. The gene calls are TRBV7-2 and TRBJ2-3; perhaps TRBD1 as D (6 bases). The germline gives CDR1 SGHTA, CDR2 FQGNSA. V was trimmed by 0 bases and J by 2 bases, leaving 12 bases between them. The CDR3 has 16 amino acids. CDR3 residues: CASSLAGQLYTDTQYF. The CDR3 DNA sequence: TGTGCCAGCAGCTTAGCAGGACAGCTATACACAGATACGCAGTATTTT.

This clone was found a few times. The chain is built from TRBV28 and TRBJ2-7; 7 bases line up with TRBD2. This CDR3 is 18 amino acids long. After removal of 5 bases from V and 1 base from J, the junction contained 17 bases not matched to a gene. Germline loops: CDR1 MDHEN, CDR2 SYDVKM. The chain's CDR3 is CASSPMGDYLDGSYEQYF. The CDR3 DNA sequence: TGTGCCAGCAGTCCTATGGGGGACTATCTGGACGGATCCTACGAGCAGTACTTC.

The CDR3: CASSLAGLAIYEQYF. Here the CDR3 DNA reads TGTGCCAGCAGCTTAGCGGGACTAGCTATCTACGAGCAGTACTTC. The gene calls are TRBV7-8 and TRBJ2-7, with 9 positions matching TRBD2. The V and J ends lost 0 bases and 3 bases, in that order; junction bases with no gene match: 3. Germline CDR1 and CDR2: SGHVS and FQNEAQ. The CDR3 extends over 15 amino acids.

The count of this clone is one. The chain combines TRBV7-9 with TRBJ1-2, with no clear D. Germline-derived CDR1 and CDR2 are SEHNR and FQNEAQ (reference sequence). V lost 5 bases and J lost 4, with 11 bases in between. The CDR3 runs to 13 residues. The CDR3 bases are TGTGCCAGCAGCCCGGACTCTCCCTATGGCTACACCTTC. This encodes CASSPDSPYGYTF. The complete variable domain, with remaining parts taken from reference TRBV7-9 and TRBJ1-2, reads DTGVSQNPRHKITKRGQNVTFRCDPISEHNRLYWYRQTLGQGPEFLTYFQNEAQLEKSRLLSDRFSAERPKGSFSTLEIQRTEQGDSAMYLCASSPDSPYGYTFGSGTRLTVV.

The rearrangement joins TRBV5-6 to TRBJ2-2, with TRBD1 matching 9 bases. The length of the CDR3 is 16 residues. V shed 5 bases and J 5 bases; nucleotides not matched to a gene: 10. CDR1 SGHDT and CDR2 YYEEEE come from the germline V gene. This CDR3 is CASSRPGQGRTGELFF. The CDR3 bases are TGTGCCAGCAGTCGGCCGGGACAGGGTCGTACCGGGGAGCTGTTTTTT.

The chain carries TRBV24-1 and TRBJ2-3, with 10 bases matching TRBD2. Trimming removed 0 bases from V and 4 bases from J; junction bases left unmatched: 9. The CDR3 runs to 18 residues. The germline V gene has CDR1 KGHDR and CDR2 SFDVKD. The CDR3 region is CATSDLRLSSGGPDTQYF. As DNA, the CDR3 is TGTGCCACCAGTGATTTGCGACTCTCTAGCGGGGGTCCAGATACGCAGTATTTT.

V usage is TRBV11-2 and J usage is TRBJ1-2; D is unclear. The length of the CDR3 is 12 residues. V dropped 5 bases and J dropped 4 bases, with 8 bases sitting between them. CDR1 is SGHAT, CDR2 FQNNGV, per germline. CDR3 sequence: CASSPSAYGYTF. The CDR3 DNA reads TGTGCCAGCAGCCCCTCGGCCTATGGCTACACCTTC.

The genes are TRBV6-1 and TRBJ2-7, with TRBD2 matching over 13 bases. This CDR3 has 14 residues. V shed 6 bases and J 5 bases; nucleotides not matched to a gene: 4. Germline lookup yields CDR1 MNHNS and CDR2 SASEGT. The CDR3 region is CASRRGLAGNEQYF. The DNA for the CDR3 is TGTGCCAGCAGACGGGGACTAGCGGGAAACGAGCAGTACTTC.

This CDR3 is CASSLIPDRIYGYTF. In DNA form, the CDR3 reads TGTGCCAGCAGCTTGATCCCGGACAGAATCTATGGCTACACCTTC. The chain joins TRBV5-4 to TRBJ1-2, with D perhaps matching TRBD1 (6 bases). The CDR3 length is 15 residues. Between the trimmed V and J ends, which lost 1 base and 4 bases, there was a span of 14 bases. Germline V gene data show CDR1 as SGHNT and CDR2 as YYREEE (reference sequence). Combining the CDR3 with reference TRBV5-4 and TRBJ1-2 gives the whole variable domain ETGVTQSPTHLIKTRGQQVTLRCSSQSGHNTVSWYQQALGQGPQFIFQYYREEENGRGNFPPRFSGLQFPNYSSELNVNALELDDSALYLCASSLIPDRIYGYTFGSGTRLTVV.